This T cell receptor beta chain comes out of a study of T cell responses to AZD1222 COVID-19 vaccine. The assay was immunoSEQ multiplex PCR, and TCRdb's table has in-frame clones only and misses some. The profile shows more than 95,000 clones, approximately 89% of them singletons. The CDR3 contains 15 residues. The germline V gene encodes CDR1 SEHNR and CDR2 FQNEAQ (reference sequence). V shed 0 bases and J shed 0 bases, with 8 bases lying between them. This rearrangement joins TRBV7-9 to TRBJ2-5; D gene uncertain. The sample in question was peripheral blood, obtained on day 0 of AZD1222 vaccination. The clonotype originates from an adult in good health. The CDR3 DNA reads as TGTGCCAGCAGCTTAGCTTCGGAGTACCAAGAGACCCAGTACTTC. Translated: CASSLASEYQETQYF.